A single sample is the source of the 10 T cell receptor beta chains below, sequenced in a study of blood T cell repertoires in COVID-19. Sequenced by immunoSEQ multiplex PCR; TCRdb stores in-frame clones only, minus some. Among under 250,000 clones, around 80% were seen once, and the ten largest hold 27%. Sequenced material: peripheral blood. These receptors were collected from a man in his forties with acute or convalescent COVID-19.

The gene calls are TRBV5-1 and TRBJ2-5; 8 bases are shared with TRBD2. This CDR3 spans 15 amino acids. Losses at the gene ends were 4 bases for V and 4 bases for J; bases not matched to a gene: 9. CDR1 is SGHRS and CDR2 is YFSETQ in the germline V gene. The CDR3: CASSPGGLAGETQYF. The CDR3 bases are TGCGCCAGCAGCCCCGGTGGGCTAGCGGGAGAGACCCAGTACTTC. The whole variable domain, filled in from reference TRBV5-1 and TRBJ2-5, reads KAGVTQTPRYLIKTRGQQVTLSCSPISGHRSVSWYQQTPGQGLQFLFEYFSETQRNKGNFPGRFSGRQFSNSRSEMNVSTLELGDSALYLCASSPGGLAGETQYFGPGTRLLVL.

This chain joins TRBV7-2 and TRBJ2-1, with 7 bases lining up with TRBD2. Germline CDR1 and CDR2: SGHTA and FQGNSA. The CDR3 runs to 13 residues. Trimming at V came to 0 bases and at J to 15 bases, leaving 8 bases not matched to a gene. The CDR3 nucleotides read TGTGCCAGCAGCTTAGCGGGAGGGCCTTCTCCGTTCTTC. Encoded protein: CASSLAGGPSPFF. Based on the CDR3 plus reference TRBV7-2 and TRBJ2-1, the full variable domain is GAGVSQSPSNKVTEKGKDVELRCDPISGHTALYWYRQSLGQGLEFLIYFQGNSAPDKSGLPSDRFSAERTGGSVSTLTIQRTQQEDSAVYLCASSLAGGPSPFFGPGTRLTVL.

The chain links TRBV6-5 to TRBJ1-1, with D unclear. CDR1 is MNHEY, CDR2 SVGAGI, per germline. Deletions cut 11 bases from V and 1 base from J, with 11 bases between. This CDR3 is 12 amino acids long. The CDR3 is CAHAEGNTEAFF. The CDR3 nucleotides read TGTGCCCATGCGGAGGGGAACACTGAAGCTTTCTTT.

This clone appeared once. The chain carries TRBV7-2 and TRBJ1-2; 7 bases fit TRBD1. Germline values: CDR1 SGHTA, CDR2 FQGNSA. CDR3 length: 14 residues. V lost 3 bases to trimming and J lost 7 bases; unmatched junction nucleotides: 8. Here the CDR3 reads CASSFGTAAGGYTF. In DNA form, the CDR3 reads TGTGCCAGCAGCTTCGGGACAGCCGCCGGTGGCTACACCTTC.

This chain joins TRBV7-6 and TRBJ2-1; TRBD2 might be the D (5 bases). Trimming removed 1 base from V and 8 bases from J, with 18 bases in between. The CDR3 extends over 16 amino acids. Germline V gene sequence: CDR1 SGHVS, CDR2 FNYEAQ. The CDR3 bases are TGTGCCAGCAGCTTAGATCCGGGGTCTTTCTTGGATGAGCAGTTCTTC. It codes for CASSLDPGSFLDEQFF.

The chain uses TRBV4-1 and TRBJ1-1; 10 nucleotides align to TRBD1. The CDR3 is 15 amino acids. Germline-derived CDR1 and CDR2 are MGHRA and YSYEKL. The V and J ends lost 3 bases and 4 bases, in that order; junction bases with no gene match: 5. CDR3 in amino acids: CASSQGQGPATEAFF. The DNA for the CDR3 is TGCGCCAGCAGCCAGGGACAGGGGCCGGCCACTGAAGCTTTCTTT.

This rearrangement joins TRBV12-3 or TRBV12-4 to TRBJ1-2; 9 bases map to TRBD1. Trimming removed 6 bases from V and 8 bases from J; junction bases left unmatched: 7. The CDR3 is made up of 13 amino acids. The CDR3 protein is CASSLGQGGGYTF. The CDR3 DNA reads as TGTGCCAGCAGCCTGGGACAGGGCGGCGGCTACACCTTC.

The rearrangement links TRBV30 to TRBJ1-2; tentatively, D is TRBD1 (6 bases). Looked up from germline, CDR1 is GTSNPN and CDR2 is SVGIG (reference sequence). CDR3 length equals 15 residues. V lost 8 bases to trimming and J lost 4 bases, with 23 bases between them. The DNA for the CDR3 is TGTGCCGGGAAACTCAGGGGCCCGGGCGGCTATGGCTACACCTTC. It encodes CAGKLRGPGGYGYTF.

The V gene is TRBV3-1 (or the pseudogene TRBV3-2), the J gene TRBJ2-3, with TRBD2 identical over 8 bases. The V and J ends lost 3 bases and 1 base, in that order; junction bases with no gene match: 6. The germline gives CDR1 LGHDT, CDR2 YNNKEL (reference sequence). The CDR3 runs to 16 residues. The CDR3 region has the DNA TGTGCCAGCAGCCAGTGGCGGGAGGCGGGCACAGATACGCAGTATTTT. It is translated as CASSQWREAGTDTQYF.

This clone has just a few counts. This chain uses TRBV13 with TRBJ1-6, with no clear D. This CDR3 comprises 16 residues. Germline lookup yields CDR1 PRHDT and CDR2 FYEKMQ (reference sequence). Deletions cut 3 bases from V and 1 base from J, with 10 bases between. DNA for the CDR3: TGTGCCAGCAGCTTGGGAGGGATTTCCTATAATTCACCCCTCCACTTT. Translation gives CASSLGGISYNSPLHF. Supplemented by reference TRBV13 and TRBJ1-6, the full variable domain reads AAGVIQSPRHLIKEKRETATLKCYPIPRHDTVYWYQQGPGQDPQFLISFYEKMQSDKGSIPDRFSAQQFSDYHSELNMSSLELGDSALYFCASSLGGISYNSPLHFGNGTRLTVT.